The 5 T cell receptor beta chains below were found in one sample sequenced in a study of T cells after yellow fever vaccination (dated by TCRdb to between 2018 and 2020). Library construction relied on 5' RACE. Reads for this sample came from an Illumina HiSeq 2500. Through fastp at Q25 and MiXCR, TCRdb rebuilt clones from the public reads, retaining in-frame beta chains. Rows are unified per CDR3 protein, each entry keeping the most common DNA and genes. The sample includes nearly 350,000 distinct CDR3 sequences, with approximately 8% observed a single time. Of the sample, under 20% is held by the ten largest clones. According to the study, the label for this sample's treatment or condition signals: live attenuated yellow fever vaccine strain. Here the sequenced sample was PBMCs, taken roughly 46 days after the first yellow fever vaccination. These receptors all stem from a man younger than 30 who received the YFV17D yellow fever vaccine.

This clonotype has a handful of counts. The genes are TRBV2 and TRBJ2-2; TRBD1 matches 8 bases. CDR3 length: 15 amino acids. V was pared by 9 bases and J by 3 bases, with 9 bases of the junction left unmatched. Germline CDR1 is SNHLY and CDR2 is FYNNEI. CDR3 nucleotides: TGTGCCAGTTCCTCCGGGACAGGCTACACCGGGGAGCTGTTTTTT. Translating it yields CASSSGTGYTGELFF. Variable domain in full (rest from reference TRBV2 and TRBJ2-2): EPEVTQTPSHQVTQMGQEVILRCVPISNHLYFYWYRQILGQKVEFLVSFYNNEISEKSEIFDDQFSVERPDGSNFTLKIRSTKLEDSAMYFCASSSGTGYTGELFFGEGSRLTVL.

The rearrangement joins TRBV10-3 to TRBJ1-1; possible D gene TRBD1, 5 bases. Germline V CDR1 and CDR2: ENHRY, SYGVKD. This CDR3 is built from 15 residues. V was trimmed by 3 bases and J by 3 bases, leaving 14 bases between them. CDR3 nucleotides: TGTGCCATCAGTGAACTTACCGGGGGATACACTGAAGCTTTCTTT. Residues: CAISELTGGYTEAFF.

This clonotype was found a few times. This chain links TRBV18 with TRBJ1-1, with unresolved D. This CDR3 has 16 residues. Germline-derived CDR1 and CDR2 are KGHSH and LQKENI. V lost 0 bases and J lost 0, with 11 bases in between. DNA for the CDR3: TGTGCCAGCTCACCACCGGCCGATGTCATGAACACTGAAGCTTTCTTT. Encoded protein: CASSPPADVMNTEAFF.

This chain links TRBV7-6 with TRBJ2-5, with D perhaps TRBD2 (6 bases). V dropped 5 bases and J dropped 4 bases, with 20 bases sitting between them. Germline CDR1 reads SGHVS; CDR2 reads FNYEAQ. The CDR3 has 16 residues. The CDR3 reads CASSRNGGTLGETQYF. CDR3 DNA sequence: TGTGCCAGCAGCCGTAACGGGGGAACCCTGGGAGAGACCCAGTACTTC.

This clonotype was recorded many times. This chain connects TRBV12-3 or TRBV12-4 to TRBJ2-2; 8 bases line up with TRBD1. V gave up 5 bases and J gave up 1 base; unmatched junction bases: 9. There are 17 residues in the CDR3. The CDR3 DNA reads as TGTGCCAGCAGTCCCCGGACAGGGCGAGGGAACACCGGGGAGCTGTTTTTT. Its protein product is CASSPRTGRGNTGELFF.